These 5 T cell receptor beta chains share one sample of origin, sequenced in a study of T cell responses to AZD1222 COVID-19 vaccine. Only in-frame clones appear in the TCRdb table, and some are missing; sequencing was by immunoSEQ multiplex PCR. The top ten clones hold about 2.1% of a sample with some 140,000 clones, about 91% of them seen once. The material sequenced was peripheral blood, taken on day 0 of AZD1222 vaccination. These receptors originate from an adult in good health.

The chain carries TRBV3-1 (or the pseudogene TRBV3-2) and TRBJ2-6; D may be TRBD2 (5 bases). The germline V gene has CDR1 LGHDT and CDR2 YNNKEL (reference sequence). There are 16 residues in the CDR3. The V end was cut by 2 bases, the J end by 0 bases, with 8 bases between. This CDR3 reads CASSQMGSSGANVLTF. The CDR3 DNA reads as TGTGCCAGCAGCCAAATGGGGAGCTCTGGGGCCAACGTCCTGACTTTC.

The genes are TRBV29-1 and TRBJ2-7; either TRBD1 or TRBD2 may fit D (5 bases each). Germline CDR1 and CDR2: SQVTM and ANQGSEA. Trimming cost V 0 bases and J 4 bases, with 13 bases left between them. The CDR3 loop spans 14 amino acids. The CDR3 nucleotides are TGCAGCGTTGAAGATTGGGGGAAGGGATACGAGCAGTACTTC. This gives the protein CSVEDWGKGYEQYF.

The V and J genes are TRBV10-1 and TRBJ2-2; 7 positions match TRBD1. The CDR3 contains 14 residues. Per germline, CDR1 WNHNN and CDR2 SYGVQD (reference sequence). After removal of 6 bases from V and 4 bases from J, the junction contained 5 bases not matched to a gene. CDR3 protein: CASRPDRATGELFF. The CDR3 DNA follows: TGCGCCAGCAGACCCGACAGGGCCACCGGGGAGCTGTTTTTT.

This clone was counted a single time. The rearrangement joins TRBV7-2 to TRBJ1-2; tentative D call: TRBD1 (5 bases). CDR1 is SGHTA and CDR2 is FQGNSA in the germline V gene. Trimming removed 4 bases from V and 0 bases from J, with 15 bases in between. This CDR3 comprises 16 residues. The CDR3 DNA reads TGTGCCAGCAGCTCCAAGTCGGGGCCTACTAACTATGGCTACACCTTC. Translating gives CASSSKSGPTNYGYTF. The entire variable domain, with the rest obtained from reference TRBV7-2 and TRBJ1-2, is as follows: GAGVSQSPSNKVTEKGKDVELRCDPISGHTALYWYRQSLGQGLEFLIYFQGNSAPDKSGLPSDRFSAERTGGSVSTLTIQRTQQEDSAVYLCASSSKSGPTNYGYTFGSGTRLTVV.

This clone was counted a single time. The chain has TRBV4-1 and TRBJ1-1; 12 bases are a match to TRBD1. The CDR3 covers 18 residues. V lost 0 bases to trimming and J lost 5 bases; unmatched junction nucleotides: 10. Germline V CDR1 and CDR2: MGHRA, YSYEKL. The CDR3 coding sequence is TGCGCCAGCAGCCAAGATTTGAGGGGGACAGGGGGCAGGACTGAAGCTTTCTTT. Residues: CASSQDLRGTGGRTEAFF.